The 32 T cell receptor beta chains listed next were all sequenced from one sample in a study of blood T cell repertoires in COVID-19. TCRdb's table, derived via immunoSEQ multiplex PCR, lists solely in-frame clones and lacks some. The sample includes tens of thousands of clones, 82% of them seen just once. Sequencing was performed on peripheral blood. These receptors were taken from a man in his fifties or sixties with active or convalescent COVID-19.

The chain employs TRBV24-1 and TRBJ2-1, with TRBD2 identical over 9 bases. V dropped 1 base and J dropped 9; count of bases not matched to a gene: 9. CDR3 length equals 16 residues. Germline CDR1 reads KGHDR; CDR2 reads SFDVKD. The CDR3 coding sequence is TGTGCCACCAGTGATTTTGAGCGGGGGGACGTCGGTGAGCAGTTCTTC. This encodes CATSDFERGDVGEQFF.

The chain combines TRBV6-2 or TRBV6-3 with TRBJ2-1, with D perhaps matching TRBD2 (5 bases). Germline CDR1 and CDR2: MNHEY and SVGEGT. The V and J ends lost 4 bases and 6 bases respectively, with 13 bases between them. The CDR3 consists of 14 residues. The CDR3 here is CASSSPGGGNEQFF. Here the CDR3 DNA reads TGTGCCAGCAGTTCCCCCGGTGGAGGCAATGAGCAGTTCTTC.

The rearrangement uses TRBV7-2 and TRBJ2-3; D is unresolved. The ends were cut back, 0 bases at V and 0 bases at J, with 10 bases in the middle. In germline, CDR1 is SGHTA, CDR2 FQGNSA. This CDR3 is 16 amino acids long. The DNA of the CDR3 is TGTGCCAGCAGCTTAGCGGTCAGCGTAAGCACAGATACGCAGTATTTT. It yields the protein CASSLAVSVSTDTQYF.

The CDR3, as DNA: TGTGCCAGCAGGAACGACAGGGGGCACGAGCAGTACGTC. Translation: CASRNDRGHEQYV. This chain connects TRBV6-5 to TRBJ2-7, with 10 bases fitting TRBD1. The V gene end was trimmed by 6 bases and the J gene end by 5 bases; junction bases not matched to a gene: 4. This CDR3 comprises 13 residues. Germline CDR1 and CDR2: MNHEY and SVGAGI.

The chain employs TRBV19 and TRBJ2-2, with a weak D call TRBD1 (5 bases). The length of the CDR3 is 12 residues. V lost 3 bases and J lost 7, with 6 bases in between. Germline lookup yields CDR1 LNHDA and CDR2 SQIVND (reference sequence). CDR3 in amino acids: CASSITGGELFF. The CDR3 nucleotides are TGTGCCAGTAGTATTACAGGCGGGGAGCTGTTTTTT.

This clone was recorded a few times. The CDR3 region is CAWSRTGLNTEAFF. CDR3 bases: TGTGCCTGGAGTCGTACAGGGCTGAACACTGAAGCTTTCTTT. The rearrangement links TRBV30 to TRBJ1-1, with D perhaps TRBD1 (6 bases). Germline V gene lookup returns CDR1 GTSNPN and CDR2 SVGIG (reference sequence). The CDR3 totals 14 residues. V was shortened by 2 bases and J by 0 bases, with 10 bases between the two germline ends.

Only one count was recorded for this clone. This chain uses TRBV7-9 with TRBJ2-5, with TRBD2 identical over 14 bases. The V gene's germline CDR1 is SEHNR and CDR2 FQNEAQ (reference sequence). The CDR3 loop spans 16 amino acids. V was pared by 4 bases and J by 4 bases, with 5 bases of the junction left unmatched. CDR3 loop: CASSSTSGGGTETQYF. CDR3 sequence (DNA): TGTGCCAGCAGCTCGACTAGCGGGGGGGGGACAGAGACCCAGTACTTC.

The V gene is TRBV10-1, the J gene TRBJ1-3, with D unclear. The CDR3 runs to 16 residues. Germline V gives CDR1 WNHNN, CDR2 SYGVQD (reference sequence). Trimming stripped 0 bases from V and 6 bases from J, with 15 bases between. The CDR3 bases are TGCGCCAGCAGTGAGTCGGGCAGCCTGGAGGAAAACACCATATATTTT. Translation gives CASSESGSLEENTIYF.

The chain is built from TRBV6-5 and TRBJ2-1; 11 bases fit TRBD1. The CDR3 consists of 15 residues. The germline V gene encodes CDR1 MNHEY and CDR2 SVGAGI. With 6 bases clipped from V and 9 bases from J, the junction kept 10 bases outside the gene matches. In DNA form, the CDR3 reads TGTGCCAGCAGCCCCGGGGGACAGGGGGAACGTGAGCAGTTCTTC. Its protein product is CASSPGGQGEREQFF.

V is TRBV7-9 and J is TRBJ2-1, with TRBD2 as a possible D gene (6 bases). The CDR3 runs 15 residues. V lost 0 bases and J 7 bases, leaving 13 bases between the germline ends. Germline V gene lookup returns CDR1 SEHNR and CDR2 FQNEAQ (reference sequence). This CDR3 is CASSLARAGWNEQFF. The DNA for the CDR3 is TGTGCCAGCAGCTTAGCCCGGGCGGGGTGGAATGAGCAGTTCTTC.

J is TRBJ2-7 and V is TRBV18; D gene ambiguous. V was shortened by 3 bases and J by 4 bases, with 19 bases between the two germline ends. The CDR3 has 16 residues. From germline, CDR1 is KGHSH and CDR2 LQKENI. CDR3 loop: CASSPPRMALAYEQYV. Written as DNA, the CDR3 is TGTGCCAGCTCACCCCCCAGGATGGCCCTGGCTTACGAGCAGTACGTC.

This clone showed up just once. The rearrangement joins TRBV4-1 to TRBJ2-2; 8 bases agree with TRBD1. Trimming cost V 4 bases and J 5 bases; bases outside gene matches: 6. The length of the CDR3 is 15 residues. In germline, CDR1 is MGHRA, CDR2 YSYEKL. The CDR3 region is CASSPRTGWTGELFF. The DNA of the CDR3 is TGCGCCAGCAGCCCTAGGACAGGGTGGACCGGGGAGCTGTTTTTT.

The chain employs TRBV28 and TRBJ1-5; D call uncertain. Germline V gene sequence: CDR1 MDHEN, CDR2 SYDVKM. The CDR3 runs to 12 residues. V was cut by 5 bases and J by 1 base, with 3 bases left in between. Here the CDR3 reads CASSQSNQPQHF. DNA for the CDR3: TGTGCCAGCAGTCAGAGCAATCAGCCCCAGCATTTT.

The chain employs TRBV2 and TRBJ2-5; 8 positions match TRBD1. CDR3 length: 15 amino acids. Germline values: CDR1 SNHLY, CDR2 FYNNEI. V trimming: 1 base; J trimming: 2 bases; junction bases outside the gene matches: 3. This CDR3 reads CASSEGQGAQETQYF. CDR3 DNA sequence: TGTGCCAGCAGTGAAGGTCAGGGGGCTCAAGAGACCCAGTACTTC.

The V call is TRBV11-1, the J call TRBJ1-3, with TRBD1 matching over 8 bases. J gave up 3 bases and V 4 bases, and 8 bases lay outside the gene matches. CDR3 length: 16 amino acids. CDR1 and CDR2 (germline): SGHAT, FQDESV (reference sequence). CDR3: CASSSAGTGRGNTIYF. The DNA of the CDR3 is TGTGCCAGCAGCTCCGCCGGGACAGGTCGTGGAAACACCATATATTTT.

This clone was detected a few times. The rearrangement uses TRBV7-2 and TRBJ1-6; D gene ambiguous. V lost 4 bases, J lost 1 base, and 11 bases lay in between. The CDR3 runs 16 residues. Per germline, CDR1 SGHTA and CDR2 FQGNSA. CDR3 sequence (DNA): TGTGCCAGCAGCTCCCTCTCGGGGTCCTATAATTCACCCCTCCACTTT. This encodes CASSSLSGSYNSPLHF.

This clone was seen more than once but under ten times. CDR3 nucleotides: TGCGCCAGCAGCTGGACAGGGGCCTACGAGCAGTACTTC. This translates into CASSWTGAYEQYF. This sequence joins TRBV5-1 and TRBJ2-7, with 9 positions matching TRBD1. V dropped 3 bases and J dropped 2; count of bases not matched to a gene: 0. CDR3 size: 13 residues. Looked up from germline, CDR1 is SGHRS and CDR2 is YFSETQ. Supplemented by reference TRBV5-1 and TRBJ2-7, the full variable domain reads KAGVTQTPRYLIKTRGQQVTLSCSPISGHRSVSWYQQTPGQGLQFLFEYFSETQRNKGNFPGRFSGRQFSNSRSEMNVSTLELGDSALYLCASSWTGAYEQYFGPGTRLTVT.

This clone came up once. This chain connects TRBV3-1 (or the pseudogene TRBV3-2) to TRBJ2-7; 10 bases are a match to TRBD1. After removal of 0 bases from V and 5 bases from J, the junction contained 7 bases not matched to a gene. Germline V gene sequence: CDR1 LGHDT, CDR2 YNNKEL (reference sequence). CDR3 length equals 16 residues. The CDR3 is CASSQDPTGGWDEQYF. The CDR3 DNA sequence: TGTGCCAGCAGCCAAGATCCGACAGGGGGCTGGGACGAGCAGTACTTC.

CDR3 in amino acids: CASSLGRNEQFF. CDR3 DNA: TGTGCCAGCAGCTTAGGTCGGAATGAGCAGTTCTTC. The rearrangement uses TRBV7-9 and TRBJ2-1; no clear D. Germline loops: CDR1 SEHNR, CDR2 FQNEAQ (reference sequence). The CDR3 spans 12 residues. V was clipped by 1 base and J by 7 bases, with 5 bases between them. The full variable domain, with the rest looked up from reference TRBV7-9 and TRBJ2-1, is DTGVSQNPRHKITKRGQNVTFRCDPISEHNRLYWYRQTLGQGPEFLTYFQNEAQLEKSRLLSDRFSAERPKGSFSTLEIQRTEQGDSAMYLCASSLGRNEQFFGPGTRLTVL.

With respect to this clone: Other nucleotide sequences from this sample produce the same CDR3. The chain combines TRBV12-3 or TRBV12-4 with TRBJ1-1; D unclear. The CDR3 sequence is 13 residues long. Trimming removed 2 bases from V and 5 bases from J, with 9 bases in between. The CDR3 protein is CASSLREGTEAFF. CDR3 sequence (DNA): TGTGCCAGCAGTTTAAGGGAGGGAACTGAAGCTTTCTTT.

The chain is built from TRBV2 and TRBJ1-2; 10 bases line up with TRBD1. Germline V gene data show CDR1 as SNHLY and CDR2 as FYNNEI. The CDR3 is 15 amino acids. J gave up 4 bases and V 6 bases, and 8 bases lay outside the gene matches. CDR3 protein: CASSSRDRGGYGYTF. The CDR3 DNA is TGTGCCAGCAGCAGCCGGGACAGGGGTGGCTATGGCTACACCTTC. The full variable domain, in which reference TRBV2 and TRBJ1-2 provide the parts outside the CDR3, is EPEVTQTPSHQVTQMGQEVILRCVPISNHLYFYWYRQILGQKVEFLVSFYNNEISEKSEIFDDQFSVERPDGSNFTLKIRSTKLEDSAMYFCASSSRDRGGYGYTFGSGTRLTVV.

This clone was counted only a few times. J is TRBJ2-1 and V is TRBV4-1; 10 nucleotides line up with TRBD1. Germline V gene lookup returns CDR1 MGHRA and CDR2 YSYEKL. Trimming took 2 bases from V and 5 from J; bases not matched to a gene: 15. The CDR3 totals 19 residues. The CDR3 DNA reads TGCGCCAGCAGCCAACGATCGTACCGGGACAGGGGACAAGACAATGAGCAGTTCTTC. Translating it yields CASSQRSYRDRGQDNEQFF.

The V call is TRBV24-1, the J call TRBJ2-1; 11 bases are shared with TRBD1. Germline trimming cut 7 bases from V and 4 bases from J; bases unmatched to any gene: 5. This CDR3 has 15 residues. Germline CDR1 reads KGHDR; CDR2 reads SFDVKD. CDR3 sequence reads: CATSGTGGLYNEQFF. The CDR3 nucleotides are TGTGCCACCAGCGGGACAGGGGGTTTGTACAATGAGCAGTTCTTC.

V gene TRBV7-9 combines with J gene TRBJ1-4; D gene ambiguous. Germline loops: CDR1 SEHNR, CDR2 FQNEAQ (reference sequence). The CDR3 is 18 amino acids. V lost 1 base to trimming and J lost 0 bases, with 15 bases between them. The CDR3 nucleotides are TGTGCCAGCAGCTTAGTCCCCTCCGAACATGCAACTAATGAAAAACTGTTTTTT. This codes for CASSLVPSEHATNEKLFF. Supplemented by reference TRBV7-9 and TRBJ1-4, the full variable domain reads DTGVSQNPRHKITKRGQNVTFRCDPISEHNRLYWYRQTLGQGPEFLTYFQNEAQLEKSRLLSDRFSAERPKGSFSTLEIQRTEQGDSAMYLCASSLVPSEHATNEKLFFGSGTQLSVL.

V and J are TRBV3-1 (or the pseudogene TRBV3-2) and TRBJ2-2, with 10 bases matching TRBD2. Germline CDR1 and CDR2: LGHDT and YNNKEL (reference sequence). The J segment lost 0 bases and the V segment lost 4 bases, leaving 2 bases of the junction unmatched. The CDR3 covers 16 residues. The CDR3 spells CASSLLAGANTGELFF. CDR3 DNA sequence: TGTGCCAGCAGCCTGCTAGCGGGGGCGAACACCGGGGAGCTGTTTTTT.

This clone was found a few times. This chain uses TRBV6-5 with TRBJ1-5, with D possibly matching TRBD1 (6 bases). Germline V gives CDR1 MNHEY, CDR2 SVGAGI. CDR3 length equals 13 residues. Trimming removed 7 bases from V and 6 bases from J, with 13 bases in between. The CDR3 here is CASTQQGVQPQHF. The CDR3 DNA sequence: TGTGCCAGCACCCAACAGGGTGTTCAGCCCCAGCATTTT.

This clone has only a few counts. The V and J genes are TRBV5-1 and TRBJ2-6; 8 bases fit TRBD1. Germline CDR1 SGHRS, CDR2 YFSETQ. This CDR3 contains 16 residues. After removal of 4 bases from V and 3 bases from J, the junction contained 6 bases not matched to a gene. CDR3 coding DNA: TGCGCCAGCAGCATGGGACAGGTCGGTGGGGCCAACGTCCTGACTTTC. Its protein product is CASSMGQVGGANVLTF.

The chain is built from TRBV11-2 and TRBJ2-3, with 11 nucleotides matching TRBD2. CDR1 is SGHAT and CDR2 is FQNNGV in the germline V gene. This CDR3 region has 17 residues. V shed 5 bases, J shed 6 bases, and the junction held 13 bases outside the gene matches. CDR3 in amino acids: CASSPSLAGGLGDTQYF. The CDR3 DNA sequence: TGTGCCAGCAGCCCTAGCCTAGCGGGGGGTTTGGGGGATACGCAGTATTTT.

The V and J genes are TRBV27 and TRBJ2-5, with 9 nucleotides matching TRBD1. This CDR3 region has 15 residues. Germline CDR1 is MNHEY and CDR2 is SMNVEV (reference sequence). V lost 2 bases and J lost 4; bases outside the gene matches: 5. DNA of the CDR3: TGTGCCAGCAGTTTAGTACAGGGGGCGGGAGAGACCCAGTACTTC. Residues: CASSLVQGAGETQYF.

The chain has TRBV5-1 and TRBJ2-2, with TRBD1 matching over 8 bases. The CDR3 is made up of 16 amino acids. V dropped 4 bases and J dropped 7; count of bases not matched to a gene: 12. Germline assignment: CDR1 SGHRS and CDR2 YFSETQ. The CDR3 reads CASSRPEQGVNGELFF. The CDR3 nucleotides read TGCGCCAGCAGCCGGCCAGAACAGGGGGTTAACGGGGAGCTGTTTTTT.

This clone was picked up a small number of times. The chain combines TRBV6-6 with TRBJ1-4, with D possibly matching TRBD1 (6 bases). CDR3 size: 16 residues. The V end was cut by 0 bases, the J end by 7 bases, with 15 bases between. CDR1 MNHNY and CDR2 SVGAGI come from the germline V gene (reference sequence). Here the CDR3 DNA reads TGTGCCAGCAGTTACTCCGAGACAGGATTAGGTGAAAAACTGTTTTTT. This gives the protein CASSYSETGLGEKLFF.

The CDR3 is CASRYRDRGVGYTF. The CDR3 DNA reads TGTGCCAGCAGATACCGGGACAGGGGGGTTGGCTACACCTTC. The J gene is TRBJ1-2, the V gene TRBV6-5, with 11 positions matching TRBD1. From germline, CDR1 is MNHEY and CDR2 SVGAGI. V shed 6 bases, J shed 7 bases, and the junction held 7 bases outside the gene matches. This CDR3 has 14 amino acids.